These 17 T cell receptor beta chains originate from one sample sequenced in a study of blood T cell repertoires in COVID-19. Sequenced by immunoSEQ multiplex PCR; TCRdb stores in-frame clones only, minus some. The table has 13,000 or so clones, around 74% seen once. The sample comprised peripheral blood. The receptors come from an elderly woman with acute or convalescent COVID-19.

The genes are TRBV7-9 and TRBJ1-1; D unclear. There are 17 residues in the CDR3. V lost 1 base, J lost 1 base, and 16 bases lay in between. From germline, CDR1 is SEHNR and CDR2 FQNEAQ (reference sequence). The CDR3 DNA is TGTGCCAGCAGCTTAGTAGCATCCTCTTATGGGAACACTGAAGCTTTCTTT. This gives the protein CASSLVASSYGNTEAFF.

The CDR3 sequence: CASSPEGQGDGYTF. The CDR3 coding sequence is TGTGCCAGCAGCCCGGAGGGACAGGGAGATGGCTACACCTTC. This chain links TRBV9 with TRBJ1-2; 9 nucleotides agree with TRBD1. The germline V gene has CDR1 SGDLS and CDR2 YYNGEE. There are 14 residues in the CDR3. The junction had 7 bases not matched to a gene; V was cut back by 4 bases and J by 6 bases.

V usage is TRBV27 and J usage is TRBJ1-2, with TRBD1 matching over 7 bases. Germline CDR1 is MNHEY and CDR2 is SMNVEV (reference sequence). The V segment lost 4 bases and the J segment 7 bases; nucleotides outside the gene matches: 9. CDR3 size: 14 residues. CDR3 DNA: TGTGCCAGCAGTTACTACGGGACAGAGCGTGGCTACACCTTC. Translation gives CASSYYGTERGYTF.

V is TRBV7-9 and J is TRBJ1-1; 8 bases line up with TRBD1. This CDR3 is built from 14 residues. Unmatched junction bases numbered 8, after V lost 5 bases and J lost 6 bases. CDR1 and CDR2 (germline): SEHNR, FQNEAQ (reference sequence). DNA of the CDR3: TGTGCCAGCAGCATCCTCGGACAGGGCGCTGAAGCTTTCTTT. It specifies CASSILGQGAEAFF.

This sequence joins TRBV5-1 and TRBJ1-1, with D perhaps TRBD1 (5 bases). The CDR3 loop spans 14 amino acids. Trimming cost V 2 bases and J 2 bases, with 10 bases left between them. Germline CDR1 SGHRS, CDR2 YFSETQ. The CDR3 coding sequence is TGCGCCAGCAGCTTACAGGACCCCAACACTGAAGCTTTCTTT. Its protein product is CASSLQDPNTEAFF.

This sequence joins TRBV5-1 and TRBJ2-3; 9 nucleotides line up with TRBD2. V was pared by 0 bases and J by 4 bases, with 3 bases of the junction left unmatched. The CDR3 has 15 amino acids. Germline V lookup: CDR1 SGHRS, CDR2 YFSETQ. The CDR3 DNA is TGCGCCAGCAGCTTGGGAGCGGGGGGTTCAGATACGCAGTATTTT. This sequence encodes CASSLGAGGSDTQYF.

The genes are TRBV7-7 and TRBJ2-5; perhaps TRBD1 as D (7 bases). CDR1 is SSHAT and CDR2 is FNYEAQ in the germline V gene (reference sequence). This CDR3 has 16 amino acids. Trimming took 4 bases from V and 3 from J, leaving 18 bases between them. The CDR3 is CASSSVPGGGEETQYF. Written as DNA, the CDR3 is TGTGCCAGCAGCTCGGTACCAGGGGGAGGAGAAGAGACCCAGTACTTC.

The chain links TRBV7-2 to TRBJ2-3; 7 bases align to TRBD2. Trimming took 2 bases from V and 2 from J; bases not matched to a gene: 7. This CDR3 has 16 amino acids. Germline CDR1 SGHTA, CDR2 FQGNSA. Here the CDR3 reads CASSLRERELTDTQYF. The CDR3 coding sequence is TGTGCCAGCAGCTTACGAGAGCGGGAACTCACAGATACGCAGTATTTT.

This clone has just one count. The chain couples TRBV3-1 (or the pseudogene TRBV3-2) to TRBJ2-5; D is undetermined. V lost 5 bases, J lost 4 bases, and 8 bases lay in between. Germline assignment: CDR1 LGHDT and CDR2 YNNKEL (reference sequence). The CDR3 loop spans 12 amino acids. CDR3 sequence reads: CASSFFRETQYF. In nucleotides, the CDR3 is TGTGCCAGCAGCTTCTTTCGAGAGACCCAGTACTTC.

This chain connects TRBV19 to TRBJ1-5; 9 bases are shared with TRBD1. Trimming removed 5 bases from V and 2 bases from J; junction bases left unmatched: 4. This CDR3 region has 15 residues. CDR1 and CDR2 from the germline V gene are LNHDA and SQIVND (reference sequence). The CDR3 spells CASSLRTGGNQPQHF. CDR3 in DNA: TGTGCCAGTAGTCTCCGGACAGGGGGCAATCAGCCCCAGCATTTT.

CDR3 DNA: TGTGCCAGCAGGGAGACAGGGGGCTCTGGAAACACCATATATTTT. It is translated as CASRETGGSGNTIYF. The genes are TRBV5-6 and TRBJ1-3; 9 bases align to TRBD1. Per germline, CDR1 SGHDT and CDR2 YYEEEE. The V and J ends lost 5 bases and 0 bases, in that order; junction bases with no gene match: 3. The CDR3 is 15 residues long.

This clone was seen once. The rearrangement joins TRBV9 to TRBJ1-5; 7 nucleotides line up with TRBD1. The V and J ends lost 3 bases and 5 bases, in that order; junction bases with no gene match: 14. Germline CDR1 is SGDLS and CDR2 is YYNGEE. The CDR3 sequence is 17 residues long. CDR3 residues: CASSAGRGQGGYQPQHF. The CDR3 DNA reads TGTGCCAGCAGCGCCGGAAGGGGGCAGGGTGGCTATCAGCCCCAGCATTTT.

This chain links TRBV30 with TRBJ2-3; perhaps TRBD1 as D (6 bases). Germline assignment: CDR1 GTSNPN and CDR2 SVGIG (reference sequence). The CDR3 totals 11 residues. The chain's CDR3 is CALQGSDTQYF. The CDR3 DNA is TGTGCATTACAGGGTTCAGATACGCAGTATTTT.

The chain has TRBV10-3 and TRBJ2-7; weak D call: TRBD2 (7 bases). V lost 0 bases to trimming and J lost 4 bases, with 13 bases between them. This CDR3 has 15 amino acids. Looked up from germline, CDR1 is ENHRY and CDR2 is SYGVKD. The CDR3 is CAISESNGGPYEQYF. In nucleotides, the CDR3 is TGTGCCATCAGTGAGTCAAACGGGGGGCCGTACGAGCAGTACTTC.

The rearrangement uses TRBV7-9 and TRBJ2-6, with D possibly being TRBD2 (5 bases). The V and J ends lost 2 bases and 2 bases respectively, with 10 bases between them. The germline V gene has CDR1 SEHNR and CDR2 FQNEAQ (reference sequence). This CDR3 has 16 amino acids. CDR3 DNA: TGTGCCAGCAGCTTAAACCGGGGAACTGGGGCCAACGTCCTGACTTTC. This gives the protein CASSLNRGTGANVLTF.

The genes are TRBV10-3 and TRBJ1-1, with D perhaps matching TRBD1 (5 bases). The CDR3 runs 13 residues. Trimming took 7 bases from V and 6 from J, leaving 15 bases between them. Germline values: CDR1 ENHRY, CDR2 SYGVKD. The CDR3 loop reads CAIKWAGHSEAFF. The CDR3 DNA reads TGTGCCATCAAATGGGCAGGGCATTCTGAAGCTTTCTTT.

The CDR3 loop reads CASSLGGVGALAQYF. The CDR3 DNA follows: TGTGCCAGCAGCTTGGGAGGGGTAGGGGCATTGGCGCAGTATTTT. V is TRBV13 and J is TRBJ2-3; 7 nucleotides align to TRBD2. The CDR3 is made up of 15 amino acids. The trim removed 3 bases at V and 10 bases at J, leaving 13 bases unmatched. From germline, CDR1 is PRHDT and CDR2 FYEKMQ (reference sequence).